The 3 T cell receptor beta chains given below trace back to one sample, sequenced in a study of T-cell reconstitution after alpha-beta-depleted transplantation in children. Library preparation (for TCRbeta) was performed with unique molecular identifiers. One entry per CDR3 protein results from TCRdb running MiXCR on the PCR reads. The repertoire holds a few hundred thousand distinct CDR3 sequences, roughly 9.5% seen once, with around 9.1% in the top ten. The sample was PBMCs from the stem cell graft donor, taken from the stem cell graft. The receptors stem from a human donor who donated a stem cell graft to a child with SCID.

This clonotype was recorded many times. The chain uses TRBV5-1 and TRBJ2-3; D remains ambiguous. Germline values: CDR1 SGHRS, CDR2 YFSETQ. V shed 5 bases and J shed 2 bases, with 15 bases lying between them. CDR3 length: 15 amino acids. CDR3 amino acids: CASSRWTTNTDTQYF. The CDR3 DNA reads as TGCGCCAGCAGTCGATGGACCACGAACACAGATACGCAGTATTTT.

This clonotype was found a few times. This chain connects TRBV2 to TRBJ2-2, with a tentative D call TRBD1 (6 bases). Germline V gene lookup returns CDR1 SNHLY and CDR2 FYNNEI. The CDR3 totals 14 residues. V lost 3 bases, J lost 1 base, and 6 bases lay in between. The CDR3 DNA follows: TGTGCCAGCAGTGAGGACAGGAACACCGGGGAGCTGTTTTTT. Translated, it gives CASSEDRNTGELFF.

This clonotype showed up just a few times. The chain links TRBV6-5 to TRBJ2-3; D call uncertain. The CDR3 runs 13 residues. The germline gives CDR1 MNHEY, CDR2 SVGAGI. Trimming removed 4 bases from V and 8 bases from J, with 13 bases in between. The CDR3 coding sequence is TGTGCCAGCAGTTCAAACCCAGCCTTTACGCAGTATTTT. Translating gives CASSSNPAFTQYF.